The following is a T cell receptor (beta chain) sequence with its context. These data originate in a study of control samples from healthy donors and cancer patients. The CDR3 consists of 14 residues. The germline V gene has CDR1 SGHTA and CDR2 FQGTGA. V shed 4 bases and J shed 7 bases, with 14 bases lying between them. Libraries were prepared by immunoSEQ multiplex PCR; TCRdb keeps only in-frame clonotypes and omits some of them. The table has about 40,000 clones, approximately 90% seen once; the top ten hold about 3.5%. Sequenced input: blood. V and J are TRBV7-3 and TRBJ2-1; weak D call: TRBD1 (5 bases). The clonotype was recovered from a woman in her 50s in good health. The CDR3 region has the DNA TGTGCCAGCAGCTCACCGCAGGGTAGGAATGAGCAGTTCTTC. Encoded protein: CASSSPQGRNEQFF.